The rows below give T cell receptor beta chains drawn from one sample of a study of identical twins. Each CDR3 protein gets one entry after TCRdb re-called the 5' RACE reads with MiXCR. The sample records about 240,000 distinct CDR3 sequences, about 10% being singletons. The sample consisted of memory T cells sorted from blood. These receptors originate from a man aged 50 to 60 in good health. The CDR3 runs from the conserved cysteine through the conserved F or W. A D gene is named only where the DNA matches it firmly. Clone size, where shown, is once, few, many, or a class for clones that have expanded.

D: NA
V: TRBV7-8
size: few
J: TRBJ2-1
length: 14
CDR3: CASSLNWANNEQFF
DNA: TGTGCCAGCAGCTTAAATTGGGCAAACAATGAGCAGTTCTTC

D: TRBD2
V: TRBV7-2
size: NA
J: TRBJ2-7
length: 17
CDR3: CASSFFLNLAGAHEQYF
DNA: TGTGCCAGCAGCTTTTTTTTGAACTTAGCGGGAGCCCACGAGCAGTACTTC

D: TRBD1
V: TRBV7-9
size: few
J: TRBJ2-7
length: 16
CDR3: CASSISWTGVTYEQYF
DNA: TGTGCCAGCAGCATATCGTGGACAGGGGTAACCTACGAGCAGTACTTC

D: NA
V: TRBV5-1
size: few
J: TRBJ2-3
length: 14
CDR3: CASSPRRVTDTQYF
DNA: TGCGCCAGCAGCCCTCGCCGGGTCACAGATACGCAGTATTTT

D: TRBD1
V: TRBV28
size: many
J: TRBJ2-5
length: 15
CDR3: CASRSWGTAQETQYF
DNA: TGTGCCAGCAGATCATGGGGGACAGCTCAAGAGACCCAGTACTTC

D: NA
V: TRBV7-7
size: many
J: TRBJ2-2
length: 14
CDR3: CASSVGQNTGELFF
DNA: TGTGCTAGCAGCGTCGGACAGAACACCGGGGAGCTGTTTTTT

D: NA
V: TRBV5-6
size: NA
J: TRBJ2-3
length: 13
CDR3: CASSVESTDTQYF
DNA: TGTGCCAGCAGCGTCGAGAGCACAGATACGCAGTATTTT

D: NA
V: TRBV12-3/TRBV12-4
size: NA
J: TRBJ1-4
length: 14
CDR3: CASSLASGVRKLFF
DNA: TGTGCCAGCAGTTTAGCGTCAGGGGTGAGAAAACTGTTTTTT

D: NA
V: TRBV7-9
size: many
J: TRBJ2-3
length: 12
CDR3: CASSTQPGTQYF
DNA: TGTGCCAGCAGCACGCAACCAGGGACGCAGTATTTT

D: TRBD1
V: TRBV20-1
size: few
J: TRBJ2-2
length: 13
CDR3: CSADRGPTGELFF
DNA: TGCAGTGCTGACAGGGGGCCCACCGGGGAGCTGTTTTTT

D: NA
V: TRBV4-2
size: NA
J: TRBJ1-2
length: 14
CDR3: CASSQDGGAYGYTF
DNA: TGTGCCAGCAGCCAAGACGGGGGGGCGTATGGCTACACCTTC

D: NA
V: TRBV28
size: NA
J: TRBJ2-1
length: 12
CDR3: CASSPLGNEQFF
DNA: TGTGCCAGCAGCCCTTTGGGTAATGAGCAGTTCTTC

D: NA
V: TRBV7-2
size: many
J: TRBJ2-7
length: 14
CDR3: CASSLAGGPYEQYF
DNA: TGTGCCAGCAGCTTAGCGGGGGGCCCCTACGAGCAGTACTTC

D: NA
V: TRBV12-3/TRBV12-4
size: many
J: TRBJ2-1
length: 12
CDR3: CASSQDANEQFF
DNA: TGTGCCAGCAGCCAAGACGCCAATGAGCAGTTCTTC

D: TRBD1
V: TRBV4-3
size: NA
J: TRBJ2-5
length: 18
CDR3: CASSQVLVGQGLWETQYF
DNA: TGCGCCAGCAGCCAAGTCTTAGTGGGACAGGGGTTATGGGAGACCCAGTACTTC

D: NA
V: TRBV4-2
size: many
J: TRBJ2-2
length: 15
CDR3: CASSQAEGNTGELFF
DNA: TGTGCCAGCAGCCAAGCGGAGGGGAACACCGGGGAGCTGTTTTTT

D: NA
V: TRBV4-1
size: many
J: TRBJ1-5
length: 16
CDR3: CASSQDEGKTLQGRHF
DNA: TGCGCCAGCAGCCAAGATGAAGGAAAAACGTTGCAGGGCAGGCATTTT

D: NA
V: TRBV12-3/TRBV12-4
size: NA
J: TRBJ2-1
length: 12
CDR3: CASRWRYNEQFF
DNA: TGTGCCAGCAGGTGGAGATACAATGAGCAGTTCTTC

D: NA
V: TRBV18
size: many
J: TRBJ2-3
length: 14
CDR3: CASSPGTSTDTQYF
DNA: TGTGCCAGCTCCCCAGGGACATCCACAGATACGCAGTATTTT

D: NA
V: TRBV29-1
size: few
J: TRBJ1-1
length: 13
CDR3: CSVGVQGNTEAFF
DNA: TGCAGCGTTGGAGTGCAGGGGAACACTGAAGCTTTCTTT

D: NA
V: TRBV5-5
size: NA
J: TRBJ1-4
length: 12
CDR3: CASSLDDEKLFF
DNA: TGTGCCAGCAGCTTGGACGATGAAAAACTGTTTTTT

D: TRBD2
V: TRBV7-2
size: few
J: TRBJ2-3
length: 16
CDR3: CASSQGLAVNTDTQYF
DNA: TGTGCCAGCAGCCAGGGACTAGCGGTAAACACAGATACGCAGTATTTT

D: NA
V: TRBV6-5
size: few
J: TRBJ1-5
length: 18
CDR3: CASSYSLLGGHSNQPQHF
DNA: TGTGCCAGCAGTTACTCCTTACTGGGTGGCCATAGCAATCAGCCCCAGCATTTT

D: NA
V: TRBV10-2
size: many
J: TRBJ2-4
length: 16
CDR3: CASSEGEGLAKNIQYF
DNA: TGCGCCAGCAGTGAGGGGGAAGGACTAGCCAAAAACATTCAGTACTTC